This T cell receptor beta chain stems from a study of graft-versus-host responses after intestinal transplantation. Whole-study context: Each patient got anti-thymocyte globulin induction, then tacrolimus and steroids for two to four years. The study's findings and limits: HvG clone declines early post-transplant were associated with peak circulating GvH levels.

With V trimmed by 1 base and J by 3 bases, 6 bases remained unmatched. The CDR3 runs to 15 residues. In germline, CDR1 is SQVTM, CDR2 ANQGSEA. TCRdb's copy holds only in-frame clones and misses some; the assay was immunoSEQ multiplex PCR. The repertoire has 95,000 to 110,000 clones, 90% to 95% of them found once; the top ten carry 1.2%. This clone was seen a single time. Its antigen is as yet unknown. The V call is TRBV29-1, the J call TRBJ2-1, with 7 bases lining up with TRBD1. The TCR was taken from a human donor who received an intestinal transplant. Source: unstimulated CD8+ T cells sorted from spleen or lymph node cells, taken before intestinal transplant. The CDR3 loop is CSVEVSGGHYNEQFF. CDR3 nucleotide sequence: TGCAGCGTTGAAGTTTCAGGGGGACACTACAATGAGCAGTTCTTC.